This T cell receptor beta chain was recovered during a study of vaccination and CD4 T cells after COVID-19. Turning to the study itself: Drawing of post-COVID samples took place a median 101 days after diagnosis (range 35 to 161). Stimuli were overlapping spike peptide pools of SARS-CoV-2 and three common cold coronaviruses (HCoV-NL63, HCoV-OC43, HCoV-229E).

About this clonotype: Its antigen is unidentified.

Treatment: approximately 10-day PBMC culture with coronavirus spike peptide pools or control peptides (ViraFEST assay). Expansion of antigen-specific T cells with peptide pools by ViraFEST preceded sequencing of TCRs. Sequencing of the DNA from cultured CD4+ T cells was carried out with the Oncomine TCR Beta short-read assay. DNA came from CD4+ T cells after culture. A single record per CDR3 protein comes from TCRdb applying MiXCR to the PCR reads. The sample holds over 10,000 distinct CDR3 sequences, around 52% seen once. This sequence was found in a human donor who had recovered from COVID-19. The sample was CD4+ T cells from blood, cultured in vitro.

CDR3 sequence reads: CASSFHGWGDGSGELFF. CDR3 DNA sequence: TGTGCCAGCAGCTTCCATGGATGGGGGGATGGGAGCGGGGAGCTGTTTTTT. The V and J genes are TRBV5-4 and TRBJ2-2, with a tentative D call TRBD2 (6 bases). V lost 2 bases, J lost 7 bases, and 21 bases lay in between. Germline CDR1 and CDR2: SGHNT and YYREEE (reference sequence). The CDR3 runs to 17 residues.